The clone carrying this T cell receptor beta chain was counted a few times. This CDR3 comprises 14 residues. V lost 3 bases and J lost 4; bases outside the gene matches: 5. Germline V gene sequence: CDR1 LNHDA, CDR2 SQIVND (reference sequence). This record comes from a study of blood T cell repertoires in COVID-19. Study information: Samples taken during acute and convalescent COVID-19 were collected in the United States, Italy and Spain. PBMCs, B-cell-depleted T cells, or T cells provided the cDNA or gDNA that made up the material.

Authors' analysis steps: By means of reference gene primer amplification, nucleated cell counts were estimated. Sequencing was performed with immunoSEQ multiplex PCR; in TCRdb, only in-frame clones are kept and a portion is missing. V, J and clone size are taken as reported in that table, and D and trimming were inferred from the DNA itself. The sample lists more than 150,000 clones, 75% to 90% seen once, with under 7.5% in the top ten. This chain connects TRBV19 to TRBJ2-7; 8 nucleotides match TRBD1. Sequenced input: peripheral blood. This TCR derives from a woman in her thirties or forties with acute or convalescent COVID-19. The CDR3, as DNA: TGTGCCAGTAGTATGGAAGACAGGGGTTACGAGCAGTACTTC. Its protein product is CASSMEDRGYEQYF.